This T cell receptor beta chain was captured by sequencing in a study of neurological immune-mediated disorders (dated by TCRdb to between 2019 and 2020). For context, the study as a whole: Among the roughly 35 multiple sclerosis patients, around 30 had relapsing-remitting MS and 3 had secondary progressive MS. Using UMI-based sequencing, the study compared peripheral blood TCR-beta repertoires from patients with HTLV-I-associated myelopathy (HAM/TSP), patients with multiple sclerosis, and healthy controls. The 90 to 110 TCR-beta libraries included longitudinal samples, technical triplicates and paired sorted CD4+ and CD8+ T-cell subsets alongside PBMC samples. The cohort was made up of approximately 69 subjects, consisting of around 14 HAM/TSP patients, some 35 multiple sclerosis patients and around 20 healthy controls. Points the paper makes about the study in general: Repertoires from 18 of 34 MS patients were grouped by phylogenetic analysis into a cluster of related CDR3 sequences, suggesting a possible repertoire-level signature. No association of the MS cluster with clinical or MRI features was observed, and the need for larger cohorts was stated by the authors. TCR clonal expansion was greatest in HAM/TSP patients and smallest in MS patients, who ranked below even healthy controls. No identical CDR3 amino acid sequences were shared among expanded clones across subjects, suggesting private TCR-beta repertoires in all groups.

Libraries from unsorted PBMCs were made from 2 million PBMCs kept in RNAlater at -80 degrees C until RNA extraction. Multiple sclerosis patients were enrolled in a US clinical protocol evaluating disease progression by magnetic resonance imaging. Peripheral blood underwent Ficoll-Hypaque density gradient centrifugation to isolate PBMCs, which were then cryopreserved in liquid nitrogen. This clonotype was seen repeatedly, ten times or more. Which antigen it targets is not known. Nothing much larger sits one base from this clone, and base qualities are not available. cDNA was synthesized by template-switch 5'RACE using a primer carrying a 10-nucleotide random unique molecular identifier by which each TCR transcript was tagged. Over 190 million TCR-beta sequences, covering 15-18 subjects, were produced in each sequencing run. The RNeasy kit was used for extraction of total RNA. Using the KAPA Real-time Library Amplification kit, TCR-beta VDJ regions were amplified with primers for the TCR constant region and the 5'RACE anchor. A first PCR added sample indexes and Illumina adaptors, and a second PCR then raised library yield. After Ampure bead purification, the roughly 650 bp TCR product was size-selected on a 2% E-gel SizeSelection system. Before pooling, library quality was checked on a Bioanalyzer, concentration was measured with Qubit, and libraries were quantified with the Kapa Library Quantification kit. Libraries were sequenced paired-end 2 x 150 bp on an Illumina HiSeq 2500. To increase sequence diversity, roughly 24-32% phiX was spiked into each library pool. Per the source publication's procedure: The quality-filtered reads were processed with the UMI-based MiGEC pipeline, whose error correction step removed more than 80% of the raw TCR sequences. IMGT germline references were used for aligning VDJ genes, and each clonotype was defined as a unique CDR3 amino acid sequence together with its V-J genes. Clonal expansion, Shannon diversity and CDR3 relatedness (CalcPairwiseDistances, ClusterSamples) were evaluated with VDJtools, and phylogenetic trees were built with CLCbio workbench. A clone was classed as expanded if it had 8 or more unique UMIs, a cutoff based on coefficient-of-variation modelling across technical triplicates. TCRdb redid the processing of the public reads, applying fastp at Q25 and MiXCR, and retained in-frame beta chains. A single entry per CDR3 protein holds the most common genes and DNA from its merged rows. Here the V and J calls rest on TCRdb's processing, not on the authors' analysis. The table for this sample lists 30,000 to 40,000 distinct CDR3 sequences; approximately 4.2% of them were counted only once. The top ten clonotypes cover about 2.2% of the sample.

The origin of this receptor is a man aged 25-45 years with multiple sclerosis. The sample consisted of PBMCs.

The bases read TGTGCCAGCAGCGGACAGGGGAGTTCAGATACGCAGTATTTT. Its protein reads: CASSGQGSSDTQYF. The chain was built from TRBV7-2 and TRBJ2-3; 9 middle bases align to TRBD1. Trimming takes 5 bases off V and 4 bases off J; junction bases not matched to a gene: 4. Including cysteine and phenylalanine, the CDR3 has 14 amino acids. Left in the record is the CDR3 DNA by itself, 42 bases read in frame from the first base. CDR1 and CDR2, per the germline V gene, are SGHTA and FQGNSA.